These T cell receptor beta chains were read from a single sample in a study of OX40 agonist ivuxolimab in advanced cancers. The table came from immunoSEQ multiplex PCR; TCRdb's copy has only in-frame clones and leaves some out. Among 65,000 to 75,000 clones listed, 85% to 90% were seen once. Specimen: CD4+ or CD8+ T cells sorted from blood, collected in a trial of the OX40 agonist ivuxolimab. The receptors come from an adult with an advanced solid tumor such as melanoma, head and neck, liver or kidney cancer. Both conserved end residues are part of each CDR3. Rows give clone size only sometimes, using once, few, many, or a class for an expanded clone.

J: TRBJ2-3; V: TRBV4-1; size: NA; length: 13; CDR3: CASSRTGTDTQYF
J: TRBJ2-7; V: TRBV10-3; size: NA; length: 12; CDR3: CAISDLSYEQYF
J: TRBJ2-2; V: TRBV5-1; size: NA; length: 15; CDR3: CASSFGNWDTGELFF
J: TRBJ2-5; V: TRBV7-2; size: NA; length: 13; CDR3: CASSLAHGETQYF
J: TRBJ2-7; V: TRBV2; size: NA; length: 12; CDR3: CASSKNSLEQYF
J: NA; V: TRBV5-1; size: NA; length: 12; CDR3: CASSSNTYEQYF
J: TRBJ1-1; V: TRBV28; size: few; length: 14; CDR3: CASSSRLRDTEAFF
J: TRBJ1-1; V: TRBV27; size: NA; length: 13; CDR3: CASSLSGSGVSFF
J: TRBJ2-4; V: TRBV18; size: NA; length: 13; CDR3: CASSLDSKNIQYF
J: TRBJ1-2; V: TRBV27; size: NA; length: 15; CDR3: CASSLGTAGGLGYTF
J: TRBJ1-2; V: TRBV28; size: NA; length: 13; CDR3: CASSRTGNYGYTF
J: TRBJ2-7; V: TRBV28; size: NA; length: 13; CDR3: CASVPGGWYEQYF
J: TRBJ1-1; V: TRBV4-2; size: few; length: 15; CDR3: CASNAGQGPNTEAFF
J: TRBJ1-1; V: TRBV9; size: few; length: 13; CDR3: CASSRFLDTEAFF
J: TRBJ1-2; V: TRBV28; size: NA; length: 13; CDR3: CASSLGQVYGYTF